This T cell receptor beta chain was documented in a study of post-analysis software for immune sequencing data. In germline, CDR1 is DFQATT, CDR2 SNEGSKA (reference sequence). Trimming took off 1 base at V and 2 bases at J, with 21 bases between the two ends. The CDR3 extends over 17 amino acids. Of note for this clonotype: Its target is unknown.

Findings of the study overall: Controls had lower frequencies than patients of about 5 TRBV segments, which included TRBV5-6, TRBV5-1 and TRBV20-1.

Tagging with unique molecular identifiers was a feature of the TCR beta cDNA libraries. MiXCR was run by TCRdb on the PCR reads, yielding one entry per CDR3 protein. The sample has 650,000 to 900,000 distinct CDR3 sequences, about half seen once. Sequencing was performed on blood. The clonotype was recovered from a girl between 5 and 17 years old with multiple sclerosis. The genes are TRBV20-1 and TRBJ2-7; D uncertain. The CDR3 reads CSARVTTDGIRPYEQYF. The CDR3 bases are TGCAGTGCTAGAGTGACCACGGACGGAATTAGACCCTACGAGCAGTACTTC.